This T cell receptor (beta chain) emerged from a study of early T cells in non-severe SARS-CoV-2 infection. This clonotype has ten or more counts. This CDR3 spans 13 amino acids. The ends were cut back, 6 bases at V and 3 bases at J, with 12 bases in the middle. Germline CDR1 LNHDA, CDR2 SQIVND (reference sequence). TCRdb independently ran MiXCR on the 5' RACE reads; one entry per CDR3 protein. The sample contains about 38,000 distinct CDR3 sequences, under 5% of which appear only once. The chain combines TRBV19 with TRBJ2-7, with D possibly matching TRBD2 (5 bases). The specimen was whole blood. The clonotype originates from an adult who was a healthcare worker with PCR-confirmed SARS-CoV-2 infection or an uninfected control (not recorded which). The DNA of the CDR3 is TGTGCCAGTAGCAGGCAGAGGGACTACGAGCAGTACTTC. This codes for CASSRQRDYEQYF.